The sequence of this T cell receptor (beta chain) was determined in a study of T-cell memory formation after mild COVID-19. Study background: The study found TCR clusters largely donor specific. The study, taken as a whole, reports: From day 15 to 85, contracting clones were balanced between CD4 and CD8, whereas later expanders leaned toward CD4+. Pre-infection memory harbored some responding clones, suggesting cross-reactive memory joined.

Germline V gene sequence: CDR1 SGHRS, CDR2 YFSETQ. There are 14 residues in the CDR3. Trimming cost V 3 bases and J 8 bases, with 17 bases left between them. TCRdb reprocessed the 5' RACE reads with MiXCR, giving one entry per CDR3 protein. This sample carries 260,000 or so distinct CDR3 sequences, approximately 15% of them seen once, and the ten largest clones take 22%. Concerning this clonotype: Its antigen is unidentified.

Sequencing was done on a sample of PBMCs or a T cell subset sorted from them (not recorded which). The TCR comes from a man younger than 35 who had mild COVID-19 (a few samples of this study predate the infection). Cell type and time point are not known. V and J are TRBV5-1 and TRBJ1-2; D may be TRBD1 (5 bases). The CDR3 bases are TGCGCCAGCAGCTACGGTGGGGGTCTGTTGGGCTACACCTTC. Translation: CASSYGGGLLGYTF.